This T cell receptor beta chain was observed in a study of T cell responses to AZD1222 COVID-19 vaccine. Study-level results: Repertoire sampling was restricted to post-peak T cell response timepoints. Regions 160-218 and 743-854 dominated among vaccine-associated CD4 TCRs spanning spike. Spike-specific TCR breadth and depth grew following two AZD1222 doses. AZD1222 recipients seropositive at baseline numbered only five to seven.

With 3 bases removed from V and 3 bases from J, the gap between germline ends came to 9 bases. The germline V gene encodes CDR1 LNHDA and CDR2 SQIVND (reference sequence). This CDR3 contains 14 residues. Worth noting for this clone: Its antigen remains unidentified.

Profiled with immunoSEQ multiplex PCR; TCRdb holds only in-frame clones, not every one. The sample holds some 150,000 clones; around 90% are singletons and the top ten take under 4%. The origin of this receptor is an adult who received the AZD1222 COVID-19 vaccine. The source material was peripheral blood, sampled 28 days after the second AZD1222 dose. The rearrangement links TRBV19 to TRBJ1-5; no firm D call. The CDR3 loop reads CASSISSLNQPQHF. DNA of the CDR3: TGTGCCAGTAGTATCTCCAGCCTCAATCAGCCCCAGCATTTT.